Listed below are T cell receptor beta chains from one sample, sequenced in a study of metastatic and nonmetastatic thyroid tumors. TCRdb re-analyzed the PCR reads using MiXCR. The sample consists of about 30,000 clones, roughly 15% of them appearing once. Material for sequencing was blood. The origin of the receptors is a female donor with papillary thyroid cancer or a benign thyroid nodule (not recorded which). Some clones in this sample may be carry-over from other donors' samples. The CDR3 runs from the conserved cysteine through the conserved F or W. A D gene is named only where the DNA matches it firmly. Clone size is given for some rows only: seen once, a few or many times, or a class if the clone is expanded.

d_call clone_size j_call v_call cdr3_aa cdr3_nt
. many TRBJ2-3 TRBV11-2 CASSSGAADTQYF TGTGCCAGCAGCTCAGGGGCTGCGGATACGCAGTATTTT
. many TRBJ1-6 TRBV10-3 CAISESPARWPRSPLHF TGTGCCATCAGTGAGTCCCCGGCCCGATGGCCCCGTTCACCCCTCCACTTT
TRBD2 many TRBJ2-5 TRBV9 CASNSFGGRAETQYF TGTGCCAGCAATAGCTTTGGCGGGAGGGCGGAGACCCAGTACTTC
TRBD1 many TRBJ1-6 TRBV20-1 CSARRGGRNSPLHF TGCAGTGCTAGAAGAGGGGGCCGGAATTCACCCCTCCACTTT
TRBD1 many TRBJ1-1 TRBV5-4 CASSLGTGGNTEAFF TGTGCCAGCAGCCTCGGGACAGGGGGGAACACTGAAGCTTTCTTT
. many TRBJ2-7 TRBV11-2 CASSYTAYEQYF TGTGCCAGCAGCTATACGGCATACGAGCAGTACTTC
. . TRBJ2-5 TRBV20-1 CSARHSVSIQETQYF TGCAGTGCAAGGCACAGCGTGAGTATACAAGAGACCCAGTACTTC
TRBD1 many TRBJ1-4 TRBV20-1 CSANKGATIDEKLFF TGCAGTGCTAACAAGGGGGCGACAATTGATGAAAAACTGTTTTTT
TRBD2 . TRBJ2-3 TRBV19 CASSSSKDGLAEPTDTQYF TGTGCCAGTAGTAGTTCAAAAGATGGACTAGCGGAACCCACAGATACGCAGTATTTT
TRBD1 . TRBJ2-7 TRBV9 CASSEGAYTYEQYF TGTGCCAGCAGCGAGGGGGCGTATACTTACGAGCAGTACTTC
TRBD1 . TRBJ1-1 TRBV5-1 CASSIGTGGFTEAFF TGCGCCAGCAGCATTGGGACAGGGGGCTTCACTGAAGCTTTCTTT
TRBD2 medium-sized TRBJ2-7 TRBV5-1 CASSTGTSGSGTSYEQYF TGCGCCAGCAGCACTGGGACTAGCGGGAGTGGGACCTCCTACGAGCAGTACTTC
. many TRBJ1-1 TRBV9 CASSVGGVMNTEAFF TGTGCCAGCAGCGTAGGGGGAGTTATGAACACTGAAGCTTTCTTT
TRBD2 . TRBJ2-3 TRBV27 CASGQTSGGTDTQYF TGTGCCAGCGGTCAGACTAGCGGGGGAACAGATACGCAGTATTTT
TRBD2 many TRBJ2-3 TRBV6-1 CASEAGGGTDTQYF TGTGCCAGCGAGGCGGGAGGGGGCACAGATACGCAGTATTTT
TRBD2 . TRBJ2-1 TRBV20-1 CSAPPEGLAGRQFF TGCAGTGCTCCACCCGAGGGACTAGCGGGAAGGCAGTTCTTC
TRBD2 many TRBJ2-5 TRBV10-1 CASSGGEGETQYF TGCGCCAGCAGTGGAGGGGAGGGAGAGACCCAGTACTTC
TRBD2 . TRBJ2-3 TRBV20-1 CSARDHTSGRTDTQYF TGCAGTGCTAGGGATCACACTAGCGGGAGAACAGATACGCAGTATTTT
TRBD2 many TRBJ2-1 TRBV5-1 CASSLGTSGGYNEQFF TGCGCCAGCAGCTTGGGGACTAGCGGGGGGTACAATGAGCAGTTCTTC
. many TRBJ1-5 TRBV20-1 CSARKTEDQPQHF TGCAGTGCTAGAAAGACAGAGGATCAGCCCCAGCATTTT
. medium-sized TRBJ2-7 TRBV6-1 CASRDSYEQYF TGTGCCAGCAGAGACAGCTACGAGCAGTACTTC
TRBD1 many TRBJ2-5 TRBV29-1 CSVEGDRGPYQETQYF TGCAGCGTTGAAGGGGACAGGGGTCCTTATCAAGAGACCCAGTACTTC
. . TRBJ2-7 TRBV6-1 CASSRGQLSSYDQYF TGTGCCAGCAGCCGCGGGCAGCTGAGCTCCTACGATCAGTACTTC
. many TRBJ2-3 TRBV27 CASGRLATDTQYF TGTGCCTCCGGGCGTCTAGCAACAGATACGCAGTATTTT
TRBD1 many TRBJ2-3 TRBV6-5 CASSRGQGAKGTDTQYF TGTGCCAGCAGCCGGGGACAGGGGGCTAAGGGCACAGATACGCAGTATTTT
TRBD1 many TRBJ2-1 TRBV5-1 CASIPTGGHNEQFF TGCGCCAGCATCCCGACAGGGGGTCACAATGAGCAGTTCTTC
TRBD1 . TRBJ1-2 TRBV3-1 CASSPDRVSSGYAF TGTGCCAGCAGCCCCGACAGGGTATCATCTGGCTACGCCTTC
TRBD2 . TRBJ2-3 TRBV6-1 CASHRPGTTDTQYF TGTGCCAGCCACCGGCCGGGGACTACTGATACGCAGTATTTT
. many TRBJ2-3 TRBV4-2 CASSQVSLGGTDTQYF TGTGCCAGCAGCCAAGTCTCCTTGGGTGGAACAGATACGCAGTATTTT
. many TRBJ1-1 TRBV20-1 CSARDPGGRTEAFF TGCAGTGCTAGAGACCCGGGGGGGCGCACTGAAGCTTTCTTT
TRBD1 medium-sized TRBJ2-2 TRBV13 CASSPQGAQAGELFF TGTGCCAGCAGCCCCCAGGGGGCGCAGGCCGGGGAGCTGTTTTTT
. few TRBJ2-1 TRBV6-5 CASSYSFQGEQFF TGTGCCAGCAGTTACTCCTTTCAGGGTGAGCAGTTCTTC
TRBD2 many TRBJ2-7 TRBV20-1 CSARRGLTSGSHYEQYF TGCAGTGCTAGAAGGGGCTTGACTAGCGGGAGCCACTACGAGCAGTACTTC
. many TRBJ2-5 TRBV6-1 CASKELGGGETQYF TGTGCCAGCAAAGAATTAGGGGGTGGCGAGACCCAGTACTTC
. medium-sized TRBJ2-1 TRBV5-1 CASSFWTGREANEQFF TGCGCCAGCAGCTTCTGGACGGGAAGGGAGGCCAATGAGCAGTTCTTC
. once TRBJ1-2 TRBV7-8 CASSLNVVALHGYTF TGTGCCAGCAGCTTAAATGTTGTCGCCTTACATGGCTACACCTTC